Given below is one TCR beta chain in context. Its specificity is unknown. Replicate PCRs run on sorted subsets employed about 220 ng DNA, roughly 30,000 T cell genomes. Profiling relied on immunoSEQ multiplex PCR, and the TCRdb table lists in-frame clones only, not all of them. The sample records about 2 million clones, roughly 94% being singletons. This CDR3 has 16 amino acids. Trimming removed 3 bases from V and 1 base from J, with 13 bases in between. Germline lookup yields CDR1 KGHSH and CDR2 LQKENI. This record belongs to a study of shared clonotypes between healthy human individuals. Across the study: Each donor contributed plates that comprised three CD4 naive, three CD4 memory, two CD8 naive and one CD8 memory. General study results and limits: Relative to memory subsets, naive subsets generally showed larger estimated richness. Non-shared clonotypes had lower generation probabilities than clonotypes shared by all four sorted-subset donors.

Naive CD8 cells, CD45RO-negative and positively selected for CCR7, excluded terminally differentiated effector memory CD45RA+ cells. This sequence was found in a man aged 18 to 30 in good health. This chain uses TRBV18 with TRBJ1-5; the D gene is possibly TRBD1 (6 bases). The sample taken for sequencing was naive CD8+ T cells sorted from blood. CDR3 nucleotides: TGTGCCAGCTCACCGGCACAGGGAATAAGCAATCAGCCCCAGCATTTT. This encodes CASSPAQGISNQPQHF.